This TCR beta chain was sequenced in a study of T-cell reconstitution after alpha-beta-depleted transplantation in children. Findings and limits, study-wide: Reportedly, alpha-beta T cells present about two months post-transplant originated from several hundred expanded clones of graft origin. For some patients, TCRbeta diversity was high at day 60 because of recipient T cells and thymic progenitors that survived. Newly made T cells mostly supplied T-cell counts and diversity one year after transplant.

Preparation of the TCRbeta library involved a method that used unique molecular identifiers. TCRdb itself ran the PCR reads through MiXCR, one entry per CDR3 protein. The sample has about 420,000 distinct CDR3 sequences, 15% to 20% seen once; the top ten hold over 25%. As regards this clonotype: Its antigen is unknown.

Looked up from germline, CDR1 is LNHNV and CDR2 is YYDKDF (reference sequence). The V end lost 3 bases, the J end lost 5 bases, and 26 bases lay between the germline ends. The CDR3 is made up of 18 amino acids. The sequencing here drew on PBMCs, mostly from graft donor cells, taken 360 days after TCRalphabeta/CD19-depleted stem cell transplant. The sequence was obtained from a boy less than two years old who had a stem cell transplant for Wiskott-Aldrich syndrome, so the T cells may come from the graft donor. The chain is built from TRBV15 and TRBJ2-7; the D gene is possibly TRBD2 (6 bases). The CDR3 coding sequence is TGTGCCACCAGCAGCCCTGATGGAAGGGGAGGTTCGAGGGACGAGCAGTACTTC. This sequence encodes CATSSPDGRGGSRDEQYF.